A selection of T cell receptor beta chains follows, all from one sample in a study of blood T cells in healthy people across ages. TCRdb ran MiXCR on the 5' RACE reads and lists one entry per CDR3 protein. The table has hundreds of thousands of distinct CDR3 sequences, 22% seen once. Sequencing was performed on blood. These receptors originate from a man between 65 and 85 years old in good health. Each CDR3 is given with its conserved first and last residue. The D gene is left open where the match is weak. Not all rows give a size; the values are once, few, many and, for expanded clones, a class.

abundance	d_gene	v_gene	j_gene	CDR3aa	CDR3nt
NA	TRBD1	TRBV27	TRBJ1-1	CASNPRPGGSTEAFF	TGTGCCAGCAATCCCCGGCCAGGGGGCAGTACTGAAGCTTTCTTT
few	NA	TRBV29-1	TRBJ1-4	CSVESPATEKLFF	TGCAGCGTTGAGTCCCCCGCGACTGAAAAACTGTTTTTT
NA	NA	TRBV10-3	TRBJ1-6	CAVADRDHSPLHF	TGTGCCGTCGCCGACCGGGATCATTCACCCCTCCACTTT
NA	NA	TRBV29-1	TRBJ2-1	CSVDGSFISSYNEQFF	TGCAGCGTTGATGGCAGTTTCATTAGCTCCTACAATGAGCAGTTCTTC
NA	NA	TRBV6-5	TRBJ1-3	CASRPYTSGNTIYF	TGTGCCAGCAGACCGTACACCTCTGGAAACACCATATATTTT
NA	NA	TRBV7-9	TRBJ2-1	CASSLGRPEQFF	TGTGCCAGCAGCCTGGGACGCCCGGAGCAGTTCTTC
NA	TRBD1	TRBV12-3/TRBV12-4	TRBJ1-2	CASSRTGQGDYGYTF	TGTGCCAGCAGTCGGACTGGGCAGGGGGACTATGGCTACACCTTC
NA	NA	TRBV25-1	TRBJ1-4	CAAGRSEKLFF	TGTGCTGCCGGGAGGAGTGAAAAACTGTTTTTT
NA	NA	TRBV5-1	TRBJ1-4	CASSLGSDTNEKLFF	TGCGCCAGCAGCCTAGGGAGCGACACTAATGAAAAACTGTTTTTT
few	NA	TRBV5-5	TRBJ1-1	CASREGRVITEAFF	TGTGCCAGCAGAGAGGGTAGGGTTATCACTGAAGCTTTCTTT
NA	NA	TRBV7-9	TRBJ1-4	CAGHGGEKLFF	TGTGCCGGCCATGGGGGCGAAAAACTGTTTTTT
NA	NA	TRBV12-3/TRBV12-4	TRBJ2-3	CASSFGLFRADTQYF	TGTGCCAGCAGTTTTGGCCTGTTCAGGGCAGATACGCAGTATTTT
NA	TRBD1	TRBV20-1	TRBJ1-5	CSAKGTGNQPQHF	TGCAGTGCAAAAGGGACAGGGAATCAGCCCCAGCATTTT
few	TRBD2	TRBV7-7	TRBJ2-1	CASSLGIGTSGEQFF	TGTGCCAGCAGCTTAGGCATCGGGACTAGCGGTGAGCAGTTCTTC
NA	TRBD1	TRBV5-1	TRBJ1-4	CASRPPTGAHEKLFF	TGCGCCAGCAGGCCGCCGACAGGGGCGCATGAAAAACTGTTTTTT
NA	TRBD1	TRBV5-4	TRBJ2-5	CASSYTGAWETQYF	TGTGCCAGCAGCTATACAGGGGCATGGGAGACCCAGTACTTC
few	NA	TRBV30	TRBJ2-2	CAWGNTGELFF	TGTGCCTGGGGGAACACCGGGGAGCTGTTTTTT
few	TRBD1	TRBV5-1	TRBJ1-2	CASSSIGGDYGYTF	TGCGCCAGCAGCTCGATAGGGGGCGACTATGGCTACACCTTC
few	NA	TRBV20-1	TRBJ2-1	CSARLASDRGEQFF	TGCAGTGCTAGATTAGCCTCTGACAGAGGTGAGCAGTTCTTC
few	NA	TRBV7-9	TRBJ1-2	CASSWGVGYAF	TGTGCCAGCAGCTGGGGGGTTGGCTACGCCTTC
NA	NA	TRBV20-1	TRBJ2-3	CSPYGGGATDTQYF	TGCAGTCCCTATGGGGGGGGGGCTACAGATACGCAGTATTTT
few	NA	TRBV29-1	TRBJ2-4	CSVEVGLAKNIQYF	TGCAGCGTTGAAGTGGGGCTAGCCAAAAACATTCAGTACTTC
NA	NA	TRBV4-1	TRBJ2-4	CASSQGLALAYIQYF	TGCGCCAGCAGCCAAGGACTGGCGCTGGCTTACATTCAGTACTTC
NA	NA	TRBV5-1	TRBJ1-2	CASSPDDSYGYTF	TGCGCCAGCAGCCCGGACGATAGCTATGGCTACACCTTC
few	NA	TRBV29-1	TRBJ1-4	CSVEDPGKMEKLFF	TGCAGCGTTGAAGATCCAGGGAAAATGGAAAAACTGTTTTTT
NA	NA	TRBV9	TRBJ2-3	CASSVVGGEKGTQYF	TGTGCCAGCAGCGTAGTAGGCGGGGAAAAGGGTACGCAGTATTTT
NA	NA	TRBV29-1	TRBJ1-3	CSADRLYGNTIYF	TGCAGCGCCGACAGATTGTACGGAAACACCATATATTTT
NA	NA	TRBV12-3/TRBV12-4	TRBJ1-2	CASTNSDYYGYTF	TGTGCCAGCACCAATAGTGATTACTATGGCTACACCTTC
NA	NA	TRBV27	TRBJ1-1	CASGTILNTEAFF	TGTGCCAGTGGGACAATATTGAACACTGAAGCTTTCTTT
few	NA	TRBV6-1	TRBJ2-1	CASKVPRDEQFF	TGTGCCAGCAAGGTCCCCAGGGATGAGCAGTTCTTC
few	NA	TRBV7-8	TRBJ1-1	CASSRTGQGAFF	TGTGCCAGCAGCCGGACGGGACAAGGAGCTTTCTTT
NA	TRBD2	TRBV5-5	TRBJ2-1	CASSFLASGPPGSQFF	TGTGCCAGCAGCTTTTTGGCTAGCGGGCCACCAGGGTCGCAGTTCTTC
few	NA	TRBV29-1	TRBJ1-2	CSDYTGYGYTF	TGCAGCGACTATACAGGGTATGGCTACACCTTC
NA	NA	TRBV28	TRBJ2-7	CASQGNEQYF	TGTGCCAGCCAAGGGAACGAGCAGTACTTC
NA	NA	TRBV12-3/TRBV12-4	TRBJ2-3	CASSFGVAPDTQYF	TGTGCCAGCAGTTTCGGGGTAGCCCCAGATACGCAGTATTTT
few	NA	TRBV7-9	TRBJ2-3	CASSSRVATDTQYF	TGTGCCAGCAGCTCGAGGGTAGCGACAGATACGCAGTATTTT
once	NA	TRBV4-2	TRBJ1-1	CASSQDRSDREAFF	TGTGCCAGCAGCCAAGATCGATCAGACAGGGAAGCTTTCTTT
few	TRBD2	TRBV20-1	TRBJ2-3	CSAQSAASGRRTDTQYF	TGCAGTGCCCAATCGGCGGCTAGCGGGAGACGCACAGATACGCAGTATTTT
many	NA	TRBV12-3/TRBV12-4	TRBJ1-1	CASRDGLNTEAFF	TGTGCCAGCCGGGACGGCTTGAACACTGAAGCTTTCTTT
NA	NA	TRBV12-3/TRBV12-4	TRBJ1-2	CASSYWGYGYTF	TGTGCCAGCAGTTACTGGGGGTATGGCTACACCTTC
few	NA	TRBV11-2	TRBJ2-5	CASSSRNWREQETQYF	TGTGCCAGCAGCTCTCGGAATTGGCGGGAACAAGAGACCCAGTACTTC
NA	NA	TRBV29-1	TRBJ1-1	CSAGFGVGTEAFF	TGCAGCGCTGGTTTCGGGGTTGGCACTGAAGCTTTCTTT
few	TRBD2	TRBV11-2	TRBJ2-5	CASSLRSGRGQETQYF	TGTGCCAGCAGCTTACGCAGCGGGAGGGGCCAAGAGACCCAGTACTTC
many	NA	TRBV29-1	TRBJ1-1	CSVVGQLNTEAFF	TGCAGCGTTGTTGGACAGCTGAACACTGAAGCTTTCTTT
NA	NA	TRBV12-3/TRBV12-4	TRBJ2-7	CASSPGRGNEQYF	TGTGCCAGCAGCCCCGGGAGAGGGAACGAGCAGTACTTC
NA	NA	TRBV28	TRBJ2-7	CASSSGTPRYF	TGTGCCAGCAGCTCCGGGACTCCCCGGTACTTC
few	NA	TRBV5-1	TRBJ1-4	CASSQAETNEKLFF	TGCGCCAGCAGCCAGGCGGAGACTAATGAAAAACTGTTTTTT
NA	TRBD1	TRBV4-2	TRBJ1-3	CASSQVGQGNSGNTIYF	TGTGCCAGCAGCCAAGTCGGACAGGGCAACTCTGGAAACACCATATATTTT
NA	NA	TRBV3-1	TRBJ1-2	CASSQESKDYGYTF	TGTGCCAGCAGCCAAGAGTCGAAGGACTATGGCTACACCTTC
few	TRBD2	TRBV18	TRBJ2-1	CASSPATSGRAAYNEQFF	TGTGCCAGCTCACCAGCGACTAGCGGGAGGGCCGCCTACAATGAGCAGTTCTTC
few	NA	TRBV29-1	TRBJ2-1	CSVEDWGGAREQFF	TGCAGCGTTGAAGATTGGGGGGGGGCGCGTGAGCAGTTCTTC
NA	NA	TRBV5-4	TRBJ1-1	CASSLALQGAEAFF	TGTGCCAGCAGCTTGGCACTACAGGGCGCTGAAGCTTTCTTT
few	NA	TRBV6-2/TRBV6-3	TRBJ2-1	CASRDTKNNEQFF	TGTGCCAGCCGGGACACCAAGAACAATGAGCAGTTCTTC
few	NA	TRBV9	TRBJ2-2	CASSHRESGELFF	TGTGCCAGCAGTCACAGGGAATCCGGGGAGCTGTTTTTT
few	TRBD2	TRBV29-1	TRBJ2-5	CSVEGWTSGEETQYF	TGCAGCGTTGAAGGTTGGACTAGCGGGGAAGAGACCCAGTACTTC